Listed below are T cell receptor beta chains from one sample, sequenced in a study of cytomegalovirus exposure and HLA in healthy donors. Sequenced by immunoSEQ multiplex PCR; TCRdb stores in-frame clones only, minus some. The sample has 55,000 to 70,000 clones, about 90% seen once. The sequencing input was PBMCs. Receptors were obtained from a man between 18 and 35 years old in good health and CMV-seronegative. Both conserved end residues are part of each CDR3. A D gene is named only where the DNA matches it firmly. For some rows the clone size is stated as once, few or many, or as a class when expanded; others skip it.

j_gene,d_gene,abundance,v_gene,CDR3aa,CDR3nt
TRBJ1-1,TRBD1,-,TRBV7-2,CASSYSGGANTEAFF,TGTGCCAGCAGCTATTCAGGGGGCGCAAACACTGAAGCTTTCTTT
TRBJ1-4,-,-,TRBV15,CATSRAPPGDPNEKLFF,TGTGCCACCAGCAGAGCACCTCCAGGGGACCCTAATGAAAAACTGTTTTTT
TRBJ2-3,-,-,TRBV27,CASSLGYQGSEDTQYF,TGTGCCAGCAGTTTAGGGTACCAGGGTTCAGAGGATACGCAGTATTTT
TRBJ2-7,TRBD1,-,TRBV6-1,CASRVDRGYEQYF,TGTGCCAGCAGGGTTGACAGGGGCTACGAGCAGTACTTC
TRBJ1-4,-,-,TRBV13,CASSHGLLNEKLFF,TGTGCCAGCAGCCATGGACTCCTTAATGAAAAACTGTTTTTT
TRBJ1-1,-,once,TRBV6-4,CASSDREGTEAFF,TGTGCCAGCAGTGACAGGGAGGGCACTGAAGCTTTCTTT
TRBJ2-1,TRBD2,-,TRBV4-2,CASSQDLGGLAGVEQFF,TGTGCCAGCAGCCAAGATCTAGGAGGACTAGCGGGAGTTGAGCAGTTCTTC
TRBJ2-6,-,-,TRBV7-3,CASTWSADSGANVLTF,TGTGCCAGCACCTGGTCGGCGGACTCTGGGGCCAACGTCCTGACTTTC
TRBJ2-7,TRBD1,-,TRBV4-3,CASAPGTGTYEQYF,TGCGCCAGCGCTCCGGGGACAGGGACCTACGAGCAGTACTTC
TRBJ1-1,-,-,TRBV18,CASSPPGVTEAFF,TGTGCCAGCTCACCCCCAGGGGTCACTGAAGCTTTCTTT
TRBJ2-3,TRBD2,-,TRBV4-3,CASSHRGLAGGPSTDTQYF,TGCGCCAGCAGCCATCGAGGACTAGCGGGAGGGCCAAGCACAGATACGCAGTATTTT
TRBJ2-7,TRBD1,-,TRBV7-9,CASRLTGTGNYEQYF,TGTGCCAGCAGACTTACCGGGACAGGAAACTACGAGCAGTACTTC
TRBJ1-1,-,-,TRBV6-1,CASSLQTLMNTEAFF,TGTGCCAGCAGTCTGCAGACACTTATGAACACTGAAGCTTTCTTT
TRBJ1-2,-,-,TRBV28,CASSFPRGANYGYTF,TGTGCCAGCAGTTTTCCACGCGGGGCTAACTATGGCTACACCTTC
TRBJ2-4,-,-,TRBV13,CASSGGLVKNIQYF,TGTGCCAGCAGCGGCGGGTTGGTCAAAAACATTCAGTACTTC
TRBJ2-2,TRBD2,-,TRBV6-4,CASSPGTSDTGELFF,TGTGCCAGCAGCCCCGGGACTAGCGACACCGGGGAGCTGTTTTTT
TRBJ2-1,-,-,TRBV11-2,CASSSGQRLFF,TGTGCCAGCAGTTCCGGACAGCGGTTGTTCTTC
TRBJ1-1,TRBD1,-,TRBV2,CASSAGGRTEAFF,TGTGCCAGCAGTGCAGGGGGAAGGACTGAAGCTTTCTTT
TRBJ1-2,-,-,TRBV27,CASSLYPPRDYGYTF,TGTGCCAGCAGTTTATACCCCCCCAGGGACTATGGCTACACCTTC
TRBJ1-2,TRBD1,-,TRBV2,CASSLDRGYGYTF,TGTGCCAGCAGCCTCGACAGGGGCTATGGCTACACCTTC
TRBJ2-3,TRBD1,-,TRBV30,CAWSLTGLDTQYF,TGTGCCTGGAGTTTGACAGGGTTGGATACGCAGTATTTT
TRBJ1-2,TRBD1,-,TRBV28,CASSLRDSLGNYGYTF,TGTGCCAGCAGTTTGCGGGACAGTTTAGGGAACTATGGCTACACCTTC
TRBJ2-7,-,-,TRBV19,CASSMWQGYEQYF,TGTGCCAGTAGTATGTGGCAGGGCTACGAGCAGTACTTC
TRBJ2-6,TRBD1,-,TRBV9,CASSLRWDRGSFSGANVLTF,TGTGCCAGCAGCCTCCGGTGGGACAGGGGGTCTTTCTCTGGGGCCAACGTCCTGACTTTC
TRBJ2-1,-,-,TRBV18,CASSPRQGYNEQFF,TGTGCCAGCTCACCGCGGCAGGGCTACAATGAGCAGTTCTTC
TRBJ2-7,-,-,TRBV29-1,CSVEAQGTESYEQYF,TGCAGCGTTGAGGCTCAAGGGACTGAATCCTACGAGCAGTACTTC
TRBJ2-7,-,-,TRBV11-2,CASSLAATGYEQYF,TGTGCCAGCAGCTTAGCGGCGACAGGCTACGAGCAGTACTTC
TRBJ2-5,TRBD2,-,TRBV9,CASSVAGGPGETQYF,TGTGCCAGCAGCGTGGCGGGAGGGCCAGGAGAGACCCAGTACTTC
TRBJ2-3,TRBD2,-,TRBV11-3,CASSQSGSEADTQYF,TGTGCCAGCAGCCAAAGCGGGAGCGAGGCAGATACGCAGTATTTT
TRBJ2-3,-,-,TRBV28,CASSLYIPDTQYF,TGTGCCAGCAGTTTATATATCCCGGATACGCAGTATTTT
TRBJ2-4,-,few,TRBV28,CASSLWRIAKNIQYF,TGTGCCAGCAGCTTGTGGAGGATAGCCAAAAACATTCAGTACTTC
TRBJ2-7,-,-,TRBV10-1,CASSESIRNRDIHSYEQYF,TGCGCCAGCAGTGAGTCGATTAGAAACCGGGACATTCATTCCTACGAGCAGTACTTC
TRBJ1-4,-,-,TRBV30,CAWSPGWEKLFF,TGTGCCTGGAGTCCCGGTTGGGAAAAACTGTTTTTT
TRBJ1-4,TRBD1,-,TRBV6-5,CASSYSGTGGEKLFF,TGTGCCAGCAGTTACTCCGGGACAGGTGGTGAAAAACTGTTTTTT
TRBJ1-5,-,-,TRBV7-2,CASSTTGSGNQPQHF,TGTGCCAGCAGCACCACAGGGTCTGGCAATCAGCCCCAGCATTTT
TRBJ2-1,-,-,TRBV11-2,CASRLRGKEQFF,TGTGCCAGCAGACTAAGGGGTAAGGAGCAGTTCTTC
TRBJ2-7,TRBD1,-,TRBV7-8,CASSLPGTGLLEQYF,TGTGCCAGCAGCTTACCCGGGACAGGGTTGCTCGAGCAGTACTTC